Listed below are T cell receptor beta chains from one sample, sequenced in a study of vaccination and CD4 T cells after COVID-19. TCRdb passed the PCR reads through MiXCR, listing each CDR3 protein once. The sample holds approximately 4,100 distinct CDR3 sequences, around 21% seen once. These receptors' antigens are unknown. The material sequenced was CD4+ T cells from blood, cultured in vitro. The source is a human donor who had recovered from COVID-19. Both conserved end residues are part of each CDR3. The listing skips clone size in some rows; elsewhere it reads once, few, many or a size class.

CDR3 | J | V | size
CASSLTDNQPQHF | TRBJ1-5 | TRBV12-3/TRBV12-4 | medium-sized
CASKSRLYNEQFF | TRBJ2-1 | TRBV2 | .
CASSVTGQGAEAFF | TRBJ1-1 | TRBV6-1 | few
CSARGPGLAGEDTQYF | TRBJ2-3 | TRBV20-1 | few
CSATIGTLTYEQYF | TRBJ2-7 | TRBV20-1 | few
CASSLETARVNTEAFF | TRBJ1-1 | TRBV5-1 | few
CASTSLGIYGYTF | TRBJ1-2 | TRBV2 | few
CASSRRQGDTQYF | TRBJ2-3 | TRBV7-7 | .
CAWGGDRPGANVLTF | TRBJ2-6 | TRBV30 | few
CASSLDRTGRTGELFF | TRBJ2-2 | TRBV12-3/TRBV12-4 | few
CASRPLGGGRTDTQYF | TRBJ2-3 | TRBV5-1 | .
CASSFSHPDIFNYGYTF | TRBJ1-2 | TRBV5-1 | .
CASSLRGINEQYF | TRBJ2-7 | TRBV2 | .
CASSLGGWNEKLFF | TRBJ1-4 | TRBV12-3/TRBV12-4 | few
CASSHGLNTEAFF | TRBJ1-1 | TRBV6-1 | few
CASNLASGELFF | TRBJ2-2 | TRBV2 | few
CASTRGPAYEQYF | TRBJ2-7 | TRBV12-3/TRBV12-4 | .
CASAGEANTEAFF | TRBJ1-1 | TRBV6-4 | .
CAISGALAGDYNEQFF | TRBJ2-1 | TRBV10-3 | .
CATSRGDTNTGELFF | TRBJ2-2 | TRBV15 | medium-sized
CASSYSRGGYGYTF | TRBJ1-2 | TRBV6-5 | few
CASSAGAAATNEELFF | TRBJ1-4 | TRBV5-4 | .
CASSPTGGDEKLFF | TRBJ1-4 | TRBV5-4 | .
CASQLAYGYTF | TRBJ1-2 | TRBV6-1 | medium-sized
CSAFRVQNTEAFF | TRBJ1-1 | TRBV20-1 | medium-sized
CASGLSGLRDSLMNTEAFF | TRBJ1-1 | TRBV12-5 | .
CASMTPGLGPQSYNEQFF | TRBJ2-1 | TRBV19 | .
CASSRQIRRSADTQYF | TRBJ2-3 | TRBV7-2 | .
CASSQRGAASSGNTIYF | TRBJ1-3 | TRBV11-2 | .
CASSLPGVRNTKAFF | TRBJ1-1 | TRBV7-8 | .
CASKGRVYNEQFF | TRBJ2-1 | TRBV2 | medium-sized
CASSPRGSGGHTETQYF | TRBJ2-5 | TRBV9 | few
CASRLKPRSTGELFF | TRBJ2-2 | TRBV27 | medium-sized
CASSGGQGYNQPQHF | TRBJ1-5 | TRBV6-1 | medium-sized
CASRDWTDDYGYTF | TRBJ1-2 | TRBV10-2 | large
CASSSRDRRNYGYTF | TRBJ1-2 | TRBV11-2 | few
CASTNQTSMYLCASGEGNTIYF | TRBJ1-3 | TRBV10-1 | .
CASSLQERQYF | TRBJ2-3 | TRBV7-9 | .
CASSLEGAREQYF | TRBJ2-7 | TRBV5-1 | few
CASSPGSGGGYGYTF | TRBJ1-2 | TRBV7-9 | few
CASSVTGGNTIYF | TRBJ1-3 | TRBV2 | few
CASSLDRSYGYTF | TRBJ1-2 | TRBV5-6 | .
CASSYGLSGASHTQYF | TRBJ2-3 | TRBV6-5 | few
CASSQGSSFTGELFF | TRBJ2-2 | TRBV3-1 | .
CSARVDRGVHNEQFF | TRBJ2-1 | TRBV20-1 | .
CAWSGTVRYNSPLHF | TRBJ1-6 | TRBV30 | medium-sized
CASKQGAAGNTIYF | TRBJ1-3 | TRBV6-1 | few
CALGFSGANVLTF | TRBJ2-6 | TRBV30 | few
CASSLGDRAGAGYTF | TRBJ1-2 | TRBV5-1 | medium-sized
CASSLDRSAGAQYF | TRBJ2-5 | TRBV5-4 | few
CASSGTSGLDTQYF | TRBJ2-3 | TRBV25-1 | large